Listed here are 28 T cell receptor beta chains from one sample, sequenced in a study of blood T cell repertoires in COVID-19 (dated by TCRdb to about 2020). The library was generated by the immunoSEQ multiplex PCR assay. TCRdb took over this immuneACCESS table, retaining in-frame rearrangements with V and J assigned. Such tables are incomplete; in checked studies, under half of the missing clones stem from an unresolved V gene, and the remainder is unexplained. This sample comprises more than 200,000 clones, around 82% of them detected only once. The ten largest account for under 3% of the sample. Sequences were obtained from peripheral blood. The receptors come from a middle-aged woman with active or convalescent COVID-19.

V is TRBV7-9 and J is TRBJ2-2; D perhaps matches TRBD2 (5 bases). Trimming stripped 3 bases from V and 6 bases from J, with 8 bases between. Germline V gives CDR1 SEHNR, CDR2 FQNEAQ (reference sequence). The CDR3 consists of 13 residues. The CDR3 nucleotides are TGTGCCAGCAGCTTCTCGGGGTCCGGGGAGCTGTTTTTT. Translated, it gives CASSFSGSGELFF.

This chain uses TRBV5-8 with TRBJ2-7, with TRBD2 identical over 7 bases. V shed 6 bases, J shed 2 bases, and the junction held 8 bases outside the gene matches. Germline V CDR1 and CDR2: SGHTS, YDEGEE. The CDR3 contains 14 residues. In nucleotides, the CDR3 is TGTGCCAGCACAGCGGGGCGTTTACCCTACGAGCAGTACTTC. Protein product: CASTAGRLPYEQYF. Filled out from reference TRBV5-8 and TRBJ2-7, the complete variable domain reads EAGVTQSPTHLIKTRGQQATLRCSPISGHTSVYWYQQALGLGLQFLLWYDEGEERNRGNFPPRFSGRQFPNYSSELNVNALELEDSALYLCASTAGRLPYEQYFGPGTRLTVT.

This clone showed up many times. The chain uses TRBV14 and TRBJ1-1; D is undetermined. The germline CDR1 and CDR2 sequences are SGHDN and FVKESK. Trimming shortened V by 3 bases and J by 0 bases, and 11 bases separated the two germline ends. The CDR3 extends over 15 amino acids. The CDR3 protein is CASSQRVGMNTEAFF. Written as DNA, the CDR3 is TGTGCCAGCAGCCAGAGGGTTGGAATGAACACTGAAGCTTTCTTT.

The DNA for the CDR3 is TGTGCCATCAGTGAGTCGAGGGTTCAGGAAAAACTGTTTTTT. This encodes CAISESRVQEKLFF. The genes are TRBV10-3 and TRBJ1-4; D remains ambiguous. The V end was cut by 0 bases, the J end by 8 bases, with 10 bases between. The germline gives CDR1 ENHRY, CDR2 SYGVKD. The CDR3 length is 14 residues.

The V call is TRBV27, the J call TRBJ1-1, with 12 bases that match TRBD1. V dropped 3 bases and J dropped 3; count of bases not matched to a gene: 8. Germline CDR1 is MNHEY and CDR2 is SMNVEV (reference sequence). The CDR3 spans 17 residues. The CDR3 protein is CASSFLGTGGGDTEAFF. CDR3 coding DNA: TGTGCCAGCAGTTTCCTAGGGACAGGGGGCGGGGACACTGAAGCTTTCTTT.

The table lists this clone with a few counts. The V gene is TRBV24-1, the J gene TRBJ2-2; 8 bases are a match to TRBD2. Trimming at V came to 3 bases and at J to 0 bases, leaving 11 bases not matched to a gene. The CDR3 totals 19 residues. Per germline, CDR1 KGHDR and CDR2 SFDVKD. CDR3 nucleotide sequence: TGTGCCACCAGTGATCCCCAGGGTGCTAGCGGGTCGAACACCGGGGAGCTGTTTTTT. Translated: CATSDPQGASGSNTGELFF.

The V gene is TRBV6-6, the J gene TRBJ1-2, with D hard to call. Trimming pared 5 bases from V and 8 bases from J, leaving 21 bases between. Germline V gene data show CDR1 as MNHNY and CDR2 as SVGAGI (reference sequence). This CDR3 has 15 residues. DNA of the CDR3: TGTGCCAGCAGTACGGACCCGGGAAGCAGTATAGGCTACACCTTC. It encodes CASSTDPGSSIGYTF.

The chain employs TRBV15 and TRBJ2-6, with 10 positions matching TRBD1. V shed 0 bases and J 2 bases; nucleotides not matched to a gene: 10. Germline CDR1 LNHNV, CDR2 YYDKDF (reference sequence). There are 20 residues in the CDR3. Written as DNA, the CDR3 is TGTGCCACCAGCAGAGAGTGGTTAGGGACAGGGGAAACTGGGGCCAACGTCCTGACTTTC. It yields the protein CATSREWLGTGETGANVLTF.

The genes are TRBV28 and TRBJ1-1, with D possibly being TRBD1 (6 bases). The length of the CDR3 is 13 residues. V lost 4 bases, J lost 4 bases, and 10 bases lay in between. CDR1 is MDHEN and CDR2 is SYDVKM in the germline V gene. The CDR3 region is CASSSGRGTEAFF. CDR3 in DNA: TGTGCCAGCAGTTCGGGCAGGGGCACTGAAGCTTTCTTT.

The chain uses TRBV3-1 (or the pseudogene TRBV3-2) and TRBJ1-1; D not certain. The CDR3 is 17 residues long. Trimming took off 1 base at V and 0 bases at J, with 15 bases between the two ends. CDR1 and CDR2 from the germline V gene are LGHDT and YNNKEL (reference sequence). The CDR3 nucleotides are TGTGCCAGCAGCCAAGGGCTGGGAGGGCTCATGAACACTGAAGCTTTCTTT. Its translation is CASSQGLGGLMNTEAFF.

The CDR3 sequence is CASSLDVGGTEAFF. The CDR3 DNA follows: TGCGCCAGCAGCTTGGATGTGGGAGGAACTGAAGCTTTCTTT. The chain recombines TRBV5-1 with TRBJ1-1; unclear D gene. Germline V lookup: CDR1 SGHRS, CDR2 YFSETQ. Trimming took off 0 bases at V and 5 bases at J, with 11 bases between the two ends. This CDR3 region has 14 residues.

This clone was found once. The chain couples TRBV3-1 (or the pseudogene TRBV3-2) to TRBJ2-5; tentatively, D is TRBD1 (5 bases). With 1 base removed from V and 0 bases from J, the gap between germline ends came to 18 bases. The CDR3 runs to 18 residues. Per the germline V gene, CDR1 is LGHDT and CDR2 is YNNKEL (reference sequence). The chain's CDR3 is CASSQVRSASRDQETQYF. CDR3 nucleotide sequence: TGTGCCAGCAGCCAAGTAAGATCGGCCTCCAGGGACCAAGAGACCCAGTACTTC.

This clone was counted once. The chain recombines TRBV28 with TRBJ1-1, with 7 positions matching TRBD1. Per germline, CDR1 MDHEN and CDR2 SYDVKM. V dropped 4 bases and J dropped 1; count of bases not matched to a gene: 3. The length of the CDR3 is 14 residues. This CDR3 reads CASSSTGSNTEAFF. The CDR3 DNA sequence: TGTGCCAGCAGTTCGACAGGGTCGAACACTGAAGCTTTCTTT.

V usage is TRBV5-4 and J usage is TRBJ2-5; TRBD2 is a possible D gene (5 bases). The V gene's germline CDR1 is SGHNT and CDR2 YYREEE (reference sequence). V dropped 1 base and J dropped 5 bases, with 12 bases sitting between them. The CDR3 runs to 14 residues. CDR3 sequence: CASSLFVGVETQYF. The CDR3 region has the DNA TGTGCCAGCAGCTTGTTCGTGGGAGTGGAGACCCAGTACTTC.

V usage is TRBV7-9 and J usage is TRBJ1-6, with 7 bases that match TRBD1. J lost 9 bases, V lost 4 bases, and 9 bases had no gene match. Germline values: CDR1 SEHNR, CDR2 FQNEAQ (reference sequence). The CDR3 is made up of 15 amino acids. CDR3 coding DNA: TGTGCCAGCAGCTATGGCTTGACAGGGAGTTCACCCCTCCACTTT. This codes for CASSYGLTGSSPLHF.

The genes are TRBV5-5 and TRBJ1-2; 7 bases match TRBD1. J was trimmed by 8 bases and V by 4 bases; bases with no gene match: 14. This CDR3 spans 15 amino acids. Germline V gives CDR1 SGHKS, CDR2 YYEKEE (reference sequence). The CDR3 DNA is TGTGCCAGCAGCCCCGGGCTGGGACAGCATAGGGGCTACACCTTC. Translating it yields CASSPGLGQHRGYTF.

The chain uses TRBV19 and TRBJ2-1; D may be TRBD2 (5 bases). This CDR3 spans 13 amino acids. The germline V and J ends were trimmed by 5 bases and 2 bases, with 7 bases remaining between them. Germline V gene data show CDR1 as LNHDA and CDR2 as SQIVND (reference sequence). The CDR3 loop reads CASSARAYNEQFF. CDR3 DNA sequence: TGTGCCAGTAGTGCGAGGGCCTACAATGAGCAGTTCTTC.

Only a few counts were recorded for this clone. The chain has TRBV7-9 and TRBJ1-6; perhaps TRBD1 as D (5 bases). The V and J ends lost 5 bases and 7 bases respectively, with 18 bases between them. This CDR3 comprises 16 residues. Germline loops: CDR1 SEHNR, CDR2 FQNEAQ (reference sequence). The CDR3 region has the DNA TGTGCCAGCAGCCTACGGGGACCGGCGGGGAATTCACCCCTCCACTTT. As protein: CASSLRGPAGNSPLHF.

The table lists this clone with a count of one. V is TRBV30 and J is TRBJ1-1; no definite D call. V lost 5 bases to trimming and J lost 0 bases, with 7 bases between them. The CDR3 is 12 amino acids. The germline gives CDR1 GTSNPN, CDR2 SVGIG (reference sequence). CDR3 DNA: TGTGCCTGGCGGACTGTGAACACTGAAGCTTTCTTT. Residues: CAWRTVNTEAFF. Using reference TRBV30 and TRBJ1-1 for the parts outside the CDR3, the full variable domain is SQTIHQWPATLVQPVGSPLSLECTVEGTSNPNLYWYRQAAGRGLQLLFYSVGIGQISSEVPQNLSASRPQDRQFILSSKKLLLSDSGFYLCAWRTVNTEAFFGQGTRLTVV.

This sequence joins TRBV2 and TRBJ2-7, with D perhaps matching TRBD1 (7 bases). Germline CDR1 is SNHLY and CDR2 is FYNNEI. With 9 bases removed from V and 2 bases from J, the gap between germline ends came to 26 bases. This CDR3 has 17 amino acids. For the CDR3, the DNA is TGTGCCAGAGGGGGCAGGGGGGAGACTGCTAGCCCCTACGAGCAGTACTTC. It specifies CARGGRGETASPYEQYF.

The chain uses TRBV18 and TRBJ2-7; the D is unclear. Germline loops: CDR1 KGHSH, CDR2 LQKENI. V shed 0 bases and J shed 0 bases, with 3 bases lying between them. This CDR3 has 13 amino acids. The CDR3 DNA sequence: TGTGCCAGCTCACCACCGAGCTCCTACGAGCAGTACTTC. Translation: CASSPPSSYEQYF.

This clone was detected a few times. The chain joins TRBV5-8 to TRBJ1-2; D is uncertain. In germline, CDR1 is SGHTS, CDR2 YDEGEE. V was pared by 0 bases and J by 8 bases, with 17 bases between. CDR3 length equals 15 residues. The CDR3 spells CASSLVSGSMKGYTF. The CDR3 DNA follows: TGTGCCAGCAGCTTGGTATCGGGATCAATGAAGGGCTACACCTTC. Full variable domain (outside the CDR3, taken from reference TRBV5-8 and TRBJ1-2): EAGVTQSPTHLIKTRGQQATLRCSPISGHTSVYWYQQALGLGLQFLLWYDEGEERNRGNFPPRFSGRQFPNYSSELNVNALELEDSALYLCASSLVSGSMKGYTFGSGTRLTVV.

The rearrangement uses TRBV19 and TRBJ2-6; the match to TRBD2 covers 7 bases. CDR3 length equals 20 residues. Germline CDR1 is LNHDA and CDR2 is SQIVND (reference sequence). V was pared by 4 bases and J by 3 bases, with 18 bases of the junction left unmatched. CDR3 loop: CASSTLWDYLPPRGANVLTF. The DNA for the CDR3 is TGTGCCAGTAGTACCTTGTGGGACTACCTACCGCCTCGTGGGGCCAACGTCCTGACTTTC. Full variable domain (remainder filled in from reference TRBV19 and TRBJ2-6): DGGITQSPKYLFRKEGQNVTLSCEQNLNHDAMYWYRQDPGQGLRLIYYSQIVNDFQKGDIAEGYSVSREKKESFPLTVTSAQKNPTAFYLCASSTLWDYLPPRGANVLTFGAGSRLTVL.

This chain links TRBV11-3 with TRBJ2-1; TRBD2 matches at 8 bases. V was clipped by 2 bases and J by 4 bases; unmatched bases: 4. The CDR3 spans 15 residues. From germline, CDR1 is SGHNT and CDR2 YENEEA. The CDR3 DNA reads TGTGCCAGCAGCTTACGCGGGGGGTATTACAATGAGCAGTTCTTC. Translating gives CASSLRGGYYNEQFF. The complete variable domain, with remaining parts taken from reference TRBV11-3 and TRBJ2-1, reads EAGVVQSPRYKIIEKKQPVAFWCNPISGHNTLYWYLQNLGQGPELLIRYENEEAVDDSQLPKDRFSAERLKGVDSTLKIQPAELGDSAVYLCASSLRGGYYNEQFFGPGTRLTVL.

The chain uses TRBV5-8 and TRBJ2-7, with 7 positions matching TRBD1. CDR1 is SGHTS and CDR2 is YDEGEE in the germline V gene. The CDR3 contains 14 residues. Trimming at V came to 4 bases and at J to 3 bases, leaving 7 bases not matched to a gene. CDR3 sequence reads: CASSPRAGGYEQYF. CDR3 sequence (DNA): TGTGCCAGCAGCCCCCGTGCAGGGGGCTACGAGCAGTACTTC.

The CDR3 DNA follows: TGTGCCTCTACGGGGGACGTTAATGGCCCAGATACGCAGTATTTT. Its protein is CASTGDVNGPDTQYF. The chain employs TRBV30 and TRBJ2-3; the D gene is possibly TRBD2 (6 bases). V was cut by 7 bases and J by 4 bases, with 21 bases left in between. The CDR3 has 15 residues. Per germline, CDR1 GTSNPN and CDR2 SVGIG (reference sequence).

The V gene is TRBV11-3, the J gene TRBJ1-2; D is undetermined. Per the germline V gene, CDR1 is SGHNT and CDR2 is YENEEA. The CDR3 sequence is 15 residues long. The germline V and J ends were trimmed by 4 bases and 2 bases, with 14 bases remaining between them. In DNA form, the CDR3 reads TGTGCCAGCAGCTCTCAAGATGGGAGAAACTATGGCTACACCTTC. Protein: CASSSQDGRNYGYTF. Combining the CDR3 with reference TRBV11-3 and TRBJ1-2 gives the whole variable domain EAGVVQSPRYKIIEKKQPVAFWCNPISGHNTLYWYLQNLGQGPELLIRYENEEAVDDSQLPKDRFSAERLKGVDSTLKIQPAELGDSAVYLCASSSQDGRNYGYTFGSGTRLTVV.

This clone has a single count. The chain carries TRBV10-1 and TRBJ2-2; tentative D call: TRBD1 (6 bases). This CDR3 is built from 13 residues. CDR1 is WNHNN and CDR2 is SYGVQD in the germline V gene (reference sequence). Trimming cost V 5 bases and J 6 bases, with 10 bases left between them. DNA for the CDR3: TGCGCCAGCAGTCACAGGGTCCCCGGGGAGCTGTTTTTT. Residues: CASSHRVPGELFF.